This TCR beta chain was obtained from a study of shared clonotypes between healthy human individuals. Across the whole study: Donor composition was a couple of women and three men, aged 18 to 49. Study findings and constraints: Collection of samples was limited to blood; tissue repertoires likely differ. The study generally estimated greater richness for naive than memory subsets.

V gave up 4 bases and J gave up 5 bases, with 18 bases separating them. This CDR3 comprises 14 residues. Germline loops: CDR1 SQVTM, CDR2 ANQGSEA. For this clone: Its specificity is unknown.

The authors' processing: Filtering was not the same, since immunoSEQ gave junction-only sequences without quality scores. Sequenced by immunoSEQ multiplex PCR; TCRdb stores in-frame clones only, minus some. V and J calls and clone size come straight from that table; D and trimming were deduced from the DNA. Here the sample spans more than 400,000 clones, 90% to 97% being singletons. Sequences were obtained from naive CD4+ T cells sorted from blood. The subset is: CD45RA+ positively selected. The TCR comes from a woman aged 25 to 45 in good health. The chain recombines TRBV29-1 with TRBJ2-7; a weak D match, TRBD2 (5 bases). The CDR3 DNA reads TGCAGCGTTGTGAGGTCGGCGGGTGGGGACGAGCAGTACTTC. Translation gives CSVVRSAGGDEQYF.